The rows below give T cell receptor beta chains drawn from one sample of a study of blood T cells in healthy people across ages. TCRdb redid the calling of the 5' RACE reads with MiXCR, one entry per CDR3 protein. The sample contains a few hundred thousand distinct CDR3 sequences, approximately 25% of which appear only once. The sample was blood. These receptor sequences come from a woman aged 70-85 years in good health. CDR3s leave out the opening cysteine and the closing phenylalanine or tryptophan.

>12|TRBV5-1
ASSPNLGAGELF
>15|TRBV5-1
ASSSTTGTGSYNEQF
>13|TRBV6-6
ASSYPGFANEKLF
>14|TRBV7-9
ASSPLGLTISNEQF
>15|TRBV28
ASSSLWTSGGQETQY
>16|TRBV4-2
ASSQEGGRATSNYGYT
>14|TRBV5-1
ASSLGGARVNTEAF
>13|TRBV4-3
ASSQDLGGLDIQY
>12|TRBV20-1
SASPGGVNTEAF
>14|TRBV7-9
ASSDSQGMGDQPQH
>12|TRBV7-9
ASSPPPNTGELF
>13|TRBV2
ASSVASGVQETQY
>15|TRBV6-5
ASRSTTGGSSLYGYT
>12|TRBV29-1
SVLRGSSTDTQY
>12|TRBV27
ASSEFLAKNIQY
>11|TRBV20-1
SARWRNNEKLF
>14|TRBV6-1
ASRTQGQGLSGELF
>12|TRBV5-1
ASSTGQGGYEQY
>13|TRBV4-3
ASSHGGADSNEQF
>14|TRBV19
ASSARDRSLWSPLH
>10|TRBV12-3/TRBV12-4
ASSLTRQPQH
>12|TRBV18
ASSPDSYADIQY
>10|TRBV12-3/TRBV12-4
ASSETRGGYT
>13|TRBV7-9
ASKHDRGLYNEQF
>11|TRBV7-2
ASSLAVLGGRV
>14|TRBV4-2
ASSPLAGGLRETQY
>10|TRBV3-1
ASSQARGGYT
>12|TRBV12-3/TRBV12-4
ASSGGTKTGELF
>15|TRBV4-2
ASSQMRGQGAYNEQF
>14|TRBV7-2
ASSFYGTSGEETQY
>10|TRBV12-3/TRBV12-4
ASSLSAGELF
>14|TRBV7-9
ASRRPDRADNYGYT
>9|TRBV27
ASKGLNEQF
>14|TRBV7-8
ASSLVFGTTKETQY
>13|TRBV29-1
SVEGSSGPSYEQY
>15|TRBV7-3
ASSRGLAGGTDNTQY
>13|TRBV7-9
ASSSGGKNSDTQY
>10|TRBV5-1
ASSLGRDIQY
>12|TRBV20-1
SSLHGAGGNEQY
>12|TRBV7-3
ASSRETSSHEQY
>13|TRBV10-3
AISPGTSVGNEQF
>13|TRBV12-3/TRBV12-4
ASSSGGATKNIQY
>10|TRBV12-3/TRBV12-4
ASSGNDYGYT
>11|TRBV29-1
SVKGATNEKLF
>13|TRBV6-2/TRBV6-3
ASSYYGGAGDTQY
>10|TRBV9
ASSQPNGDKN
>10|TRBV7-2
ASSLKNQPQH
>12|TRBV4-3
ASSQDRGSEKLF
>15|TRBV2
ASSPGTGAFRNYGYT